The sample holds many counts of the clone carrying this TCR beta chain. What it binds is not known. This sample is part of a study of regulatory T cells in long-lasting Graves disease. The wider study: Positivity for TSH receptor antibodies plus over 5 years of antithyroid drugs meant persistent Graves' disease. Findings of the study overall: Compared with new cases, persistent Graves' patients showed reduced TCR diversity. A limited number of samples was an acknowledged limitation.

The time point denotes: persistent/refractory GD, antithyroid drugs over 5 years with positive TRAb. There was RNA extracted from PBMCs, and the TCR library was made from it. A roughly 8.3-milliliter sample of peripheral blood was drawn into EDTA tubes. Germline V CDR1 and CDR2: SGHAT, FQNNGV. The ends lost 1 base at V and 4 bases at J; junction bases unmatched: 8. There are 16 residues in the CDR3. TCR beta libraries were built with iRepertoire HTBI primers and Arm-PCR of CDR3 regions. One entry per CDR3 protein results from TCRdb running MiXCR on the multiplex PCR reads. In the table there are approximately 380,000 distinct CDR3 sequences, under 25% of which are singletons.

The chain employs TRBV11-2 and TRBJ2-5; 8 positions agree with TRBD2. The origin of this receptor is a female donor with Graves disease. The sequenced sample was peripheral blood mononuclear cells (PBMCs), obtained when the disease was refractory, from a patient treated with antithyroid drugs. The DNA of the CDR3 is TGTGCCAGCAGCTTAGCCAGCGGGAGTTCGGGAGAGACCCAGTACTTC. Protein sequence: CASSLASGSSGETQYF.